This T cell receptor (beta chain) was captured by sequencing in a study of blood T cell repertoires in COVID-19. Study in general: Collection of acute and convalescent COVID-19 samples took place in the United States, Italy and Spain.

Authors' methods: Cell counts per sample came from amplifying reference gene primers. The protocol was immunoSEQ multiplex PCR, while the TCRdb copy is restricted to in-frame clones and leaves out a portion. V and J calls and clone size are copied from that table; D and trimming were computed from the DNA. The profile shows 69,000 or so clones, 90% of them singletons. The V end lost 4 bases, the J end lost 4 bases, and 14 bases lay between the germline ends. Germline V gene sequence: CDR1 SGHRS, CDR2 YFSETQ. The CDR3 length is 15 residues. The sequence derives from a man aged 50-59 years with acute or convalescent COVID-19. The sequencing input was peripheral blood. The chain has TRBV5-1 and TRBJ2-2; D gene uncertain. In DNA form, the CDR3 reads TGCGCCAGCAGCCTCGATACGGGTTTCACCGGGGAGCTGTTTTTT. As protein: CASSLDTGFTGELFF.